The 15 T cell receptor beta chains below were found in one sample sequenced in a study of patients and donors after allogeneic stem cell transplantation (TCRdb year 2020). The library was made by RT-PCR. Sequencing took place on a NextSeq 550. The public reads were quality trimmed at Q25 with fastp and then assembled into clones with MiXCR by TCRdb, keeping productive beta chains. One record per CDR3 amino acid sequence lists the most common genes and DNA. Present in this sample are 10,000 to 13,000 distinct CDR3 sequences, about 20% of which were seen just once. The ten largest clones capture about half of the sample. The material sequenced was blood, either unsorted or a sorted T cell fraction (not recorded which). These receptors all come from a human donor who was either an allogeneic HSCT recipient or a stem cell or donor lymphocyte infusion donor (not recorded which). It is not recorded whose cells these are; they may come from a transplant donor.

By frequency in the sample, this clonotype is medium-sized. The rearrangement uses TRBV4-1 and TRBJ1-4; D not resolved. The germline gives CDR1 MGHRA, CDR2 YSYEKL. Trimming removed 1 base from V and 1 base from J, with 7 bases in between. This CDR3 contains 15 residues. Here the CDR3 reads CASSQGAGTNEKLFF. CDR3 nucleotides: TGCGCCAGCAGCCAAGGTGCGGGAACTAATGAAAAACTGTTTTTT.

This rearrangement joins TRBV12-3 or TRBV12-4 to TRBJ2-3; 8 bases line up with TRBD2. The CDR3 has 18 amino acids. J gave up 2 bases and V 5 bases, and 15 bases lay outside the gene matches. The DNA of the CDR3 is TGTGCCAGCAGTCCTCTCCCCGGGCGGGGGGAGTTCACAGATACGCAGTATTTT. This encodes CASSPLPGRGEFTDTQYF.

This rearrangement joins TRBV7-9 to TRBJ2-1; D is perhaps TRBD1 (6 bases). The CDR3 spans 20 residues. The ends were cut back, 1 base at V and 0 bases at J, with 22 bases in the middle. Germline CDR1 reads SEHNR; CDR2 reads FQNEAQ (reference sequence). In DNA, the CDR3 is TGTGCCAGCAGCTTAGGTCTACCTTCCGACAGGTTTGGCTCCTACAATGAGCAGTTCTTC. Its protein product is CASSLGLPSDRFGSYNEQFF.

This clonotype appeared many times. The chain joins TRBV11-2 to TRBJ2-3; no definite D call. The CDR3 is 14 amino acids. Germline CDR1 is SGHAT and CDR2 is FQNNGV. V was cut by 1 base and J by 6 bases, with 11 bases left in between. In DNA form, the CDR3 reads TGTGCCAGCAGCTTAGCCACCCTCGAGGATACGCAGTATTTT. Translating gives CASSLATLEDTQYF.

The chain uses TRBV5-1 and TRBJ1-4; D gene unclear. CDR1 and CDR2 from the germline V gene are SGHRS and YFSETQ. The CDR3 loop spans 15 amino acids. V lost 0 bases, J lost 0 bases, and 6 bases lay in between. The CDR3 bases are TGCGCCAGCAGCTTGGGACTTGCAACTAATGAAAAACTGTTTTTT. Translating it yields CASSLGLATNEKLFF.

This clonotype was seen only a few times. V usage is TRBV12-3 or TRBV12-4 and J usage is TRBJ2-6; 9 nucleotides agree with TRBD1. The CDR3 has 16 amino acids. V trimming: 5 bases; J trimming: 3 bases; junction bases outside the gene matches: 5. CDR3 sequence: CASSPDRGRGANVLTF. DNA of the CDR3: TGTGCCAGCAGTCCGGACAGGGGTCGTGGGGCCAACGTCCTGACTTTC.

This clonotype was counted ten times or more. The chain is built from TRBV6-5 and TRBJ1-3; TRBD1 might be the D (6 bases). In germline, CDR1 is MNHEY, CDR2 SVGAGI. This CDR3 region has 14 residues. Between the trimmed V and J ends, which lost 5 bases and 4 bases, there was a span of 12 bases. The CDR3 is CASSEQGQGNTIYF. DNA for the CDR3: TGTGCCAGCAGTGAGCAGGGGCAGGGAAACACCATATATTTT.

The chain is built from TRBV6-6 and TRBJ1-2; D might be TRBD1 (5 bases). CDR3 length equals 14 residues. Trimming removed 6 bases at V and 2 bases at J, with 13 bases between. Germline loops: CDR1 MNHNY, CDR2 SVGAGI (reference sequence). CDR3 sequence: CASRQPDRNYGYTF. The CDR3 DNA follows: TGTGCCAGCAGACAACCCGACAGAAACTATGGCTACACCTTC.

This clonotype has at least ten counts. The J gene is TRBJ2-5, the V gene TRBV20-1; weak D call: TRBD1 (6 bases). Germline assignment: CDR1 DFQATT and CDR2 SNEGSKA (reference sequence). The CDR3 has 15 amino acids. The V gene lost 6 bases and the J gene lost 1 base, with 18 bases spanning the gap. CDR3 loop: CSATADRTLQETQYF. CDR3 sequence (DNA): TGCAGTGCAACCGCCGACAGGACTCTCCAAGAGACCCAGTACTTC.

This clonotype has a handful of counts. DNA for the CDR3: TGCGCCAGCAGCTTACAGGGGTTGGTCTACGAGCAGTACTTC. Translating it yields CASSLQGLVYEQYF. This chain links TRBV5-1 with TRBJ2-7, with 7 bases aligning to TRBD1. V gave up 2 bases and J gave up 3 bases; unmatched junction bases: 5. The germline CDR1 and CDR2 sequences are SGHRS and YFSETQ. The length of the CDR3 is 14 residues. Combining the CDR3 with reference TRBV5-1 and TRBJ2-7 gives the whole variable domain KAGVTQTPRYLIKTRGQQVTLSCSPISGHRSVSWYQQTPGQGLQFLFEYFSETQRNKGNFPGRFSGRQFSNSRSEMNVSTLELGDSALYLCASSLQGLVYEQYFGPGTRLTVT.

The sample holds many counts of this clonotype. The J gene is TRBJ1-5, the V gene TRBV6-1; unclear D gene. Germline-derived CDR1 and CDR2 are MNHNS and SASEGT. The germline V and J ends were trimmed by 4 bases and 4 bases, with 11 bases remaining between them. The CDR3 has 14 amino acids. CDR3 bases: TGTGCCAGCAGTGGATGGACGGAAAATCAGCCCCAGCATTTT. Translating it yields CASSGWTENQPQHF.

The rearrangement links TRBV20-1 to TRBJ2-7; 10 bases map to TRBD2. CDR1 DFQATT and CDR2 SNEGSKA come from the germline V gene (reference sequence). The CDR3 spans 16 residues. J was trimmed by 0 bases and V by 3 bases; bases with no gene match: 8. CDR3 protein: CSASLAGAKSSYEQYF. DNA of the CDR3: TGCAGTGCTAGCCTAGCGGGGGCCAAGAGCTCCTACGAGCAGTACTTC.

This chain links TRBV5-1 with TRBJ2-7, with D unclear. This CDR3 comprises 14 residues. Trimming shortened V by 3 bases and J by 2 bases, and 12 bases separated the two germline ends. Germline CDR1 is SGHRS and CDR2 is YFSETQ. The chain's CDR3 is CASSSDLPPYEQYF. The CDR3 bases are TGCGCCAGCAGCTCAGACTTGCCCCCCTACGAGCAGTACTTC.

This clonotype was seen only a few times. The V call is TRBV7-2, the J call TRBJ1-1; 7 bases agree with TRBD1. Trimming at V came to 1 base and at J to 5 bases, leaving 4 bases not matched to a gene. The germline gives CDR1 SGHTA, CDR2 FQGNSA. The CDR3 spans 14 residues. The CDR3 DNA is TGTGCCAGCAGCTTAGGACAGGGAAGGACTGAAGCTTTCTTT. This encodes CASSLGQGRTEAFF.

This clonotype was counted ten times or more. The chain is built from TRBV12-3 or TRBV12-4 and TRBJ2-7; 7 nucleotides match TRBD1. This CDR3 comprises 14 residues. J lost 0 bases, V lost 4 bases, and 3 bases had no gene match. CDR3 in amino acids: CASSSQGSSYEQYF. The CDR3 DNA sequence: TGTGCCAGCAGTTCACAGGGGAGCTCCTACGAGCAGTACTTC.